This TCR beta chain was recorded in a study of a mutant IDH1 vaccine in newly diagnosed glioma. Study context: Radiotherapy alone preceded vaccination by 4-6 weeks; alternatively, vaccination started with temozolomide cycles. Former treatment meant radiotherapy, temozolomide, or both; the majority had gotten both. Study-level points and caveats: Immune responses induced by vaccination arose in roughly 95% of the patients.

The time point: week 23, last vaccination. The study gave 300 ug of mutant IDH1 20-mer peptide per vaccine dose, with topical imiquimod. There were new WHO grade 3 or 4 astrocytomas in the donors, and these were IDH1-mutant and ATRX-lost. V was clipped by 6 bases and J by 0 bases, with 9 bases between them. Germline V gene data show CDR1 as MNHEY and CDR2 as SMNVEV (reference sequence). The CDR3 is made up of 14 amino acids. The table came from immunoSEQ multiplex PCR; TCRdb's copy has only in-frame clones and leaves some out. The data contain 45,000 to 65,000 clones, around 80% of them seen just once; the ten biggest clones take up 6.5% to 9%. Note on this clone: The antigen is not known.

The sample consisted of PBMCs, taken from a glioma patient whose treatment included an IDH1 peptide vaccine. The V gene is TRBV27, the J gene TRBJ2-4, with D possibly being TRBD2 (5 bases). The clonotype comes from a woman aged 35 to 49 with glioma. Some clones in this sample may be carry-over from other donors' samples. This CDR3 reads CASSHRGAKNIQYF. The CDR3 DNA follows: TGTGCCAGCAGCCACCGGGGAGCCAAAAACATTCAGTACTTC.